This T cell receptor beta chain was sequenced for a study of chemoradiotherapy in HPV16-positive cancers. At the level of the study: Functional T-cell assays on two HPV16-positive patients' cells defined candidate HPV-specific clones and common TCR motifs.

Concerning this clone itself: The target antigen is unknown.

The CDR3 covers 13 residues. Whole-study findings and limits: Functional assays defining HPV-specific T cells used only two HPV16-positive patients. Candidate HPV-specific clones and E7-related TCR motifs grew in tumor during treatment.

Sequencing used immunoSEQ multiplex PCR; TCRdb keeps in-frame clones, though not all of them. Of about 68,000 clones listed, 85% to 90% were seen once; the top ten hold around 4.4%. V usage is TRBV21-1 and J usage is TRBJ2-3; the D segment call TRBD2 is taken from the table without a DNA check. TRBV21-1 is given as a pseudogene. This receptor was identified in a human donor with HPV-associated anogenital cancer. Sequencing was performed on blood, taken from a patient who underwent chemoradiotherapy. The chain's CDR3 is CASSKRRQDTQYF. The CDR3 region has the DNA TGTGCCAGCAGCAAAAGGAGGCAAGATACGCAGTATTTT.